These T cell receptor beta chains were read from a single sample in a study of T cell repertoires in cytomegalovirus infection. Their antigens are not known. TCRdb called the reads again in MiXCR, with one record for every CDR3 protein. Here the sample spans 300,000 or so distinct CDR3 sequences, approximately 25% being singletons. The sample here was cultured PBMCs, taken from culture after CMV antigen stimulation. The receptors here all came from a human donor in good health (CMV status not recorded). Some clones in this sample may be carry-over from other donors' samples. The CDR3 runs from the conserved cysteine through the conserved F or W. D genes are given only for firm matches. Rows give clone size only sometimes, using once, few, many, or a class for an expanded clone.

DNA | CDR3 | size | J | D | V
TGTGCCAGCAGCTTAGCGGTGCCAGACACTGAAGCTTTCTTT | CASSLAVPDTEAFF | . | TRBJ1-1 | . | TRBV7-8
TGTGCCAGCAGGGACGTATCCCCTGCGGATTACAATGAGCAGTTCTTC | CASRDVSPADYNEQFF | few | TRBJ2-1 | . | TRBV28
TGCGCCAGCACCGACTACAGGGGGCTGAGAGATACGCAGTATTTT | CASTDYRGLRDTQYF | . | TRBJ2-3 | TRBD1 | TRBV5-1
TGTGCCAGTAGTATAGTGCCGGACACTGAAGCTTTCTTT | CASSIVPDTEAFF | few | TRBJ1-1 | . | TRBV19
TGTGCCACCAAGCTGGCGGCCGCCACAGATACGCAGTATTTT | CATKLAAATDTQYF | . | TRBJ2-3 | . | TRBV6-8
TGCAGTGCACCGGTCGGCGGGAGTGGCCAAAACATTCAGTACTTC | CSAPVGGSGQNIQYF | once | TRBJ2-4 | TRBD2 | TRBV20-1
TGTGCCAGCAGCCCCTCGGGTTTCGGCAATCAGCCCCAGCATTTT | CASSPSGFGNQPQHF | . | TRBJ1-5 | . | TRBV11-2
TGCGCCAGCAGGTGGCGGGCGGATTGGTCTAATGAGCAGTTCTTC | CASRWRADWSNEQFF | . | TRBJ2-1 | . | TRBV5-1
TGTGCCAGCAGTAACCCGCGGGTTCAAGAGACCCAGTACTTC | CASSNPRVQETQYF | . | TRBJ2-5 | . | TRBV12-3/TRBV12-4
TGTGCCAGCAGCGCCCAAACAGGGGGCCAAGAGACCCAGTACTTC | CASSAQTGGQETQYF | many | TRBJ2-5 | TRBD1 | TRBV11-3
TGTGCCAGCAGTTTATTGTGGAGCGGGAGAACAGATACGCAGTATTTT | CASSLLWSGRTDTQYF | . | TRBJ2-3 | TRBD2 | TRBV27
TGTGCCAGTAGTATCACTAGAACTGCCGCTTACTATGAGCAGTTCTTC | CASSITRTAAYYEQFF | many | TRBJ2-1 | . | TRBV19
TGTGCCAGCAGTTTACTGCAGGGGGCTTCACCCCTCCACTTT | CASSLLQGASPLHF | . | TRBJ1-6 | TRBD1 | TRBV27
TGTGCCAGCAGCTTGGGGACTAGCGTGAGCTCCGAGCAGTACTTC | CASSLGTSVSSEQYF | . | TRBJ2-7 | TRBD2 | TRBV7-2
TGTGCCATCAGGTCCGGGACAGGGTCCTCTGAAGCTTTCTTT | CAIRSGTGSSEAFF | many | TRBJ1-1 | TRBD1 | TRBV10-3
TGTGCCAGCAGCCCGGGACGGCTTGAAGCTTTCTTT | CASSPGRLEAFF | . | TRBJ1-1 | . | TRBV11-3
TGTGCCAGCAGCTTCCGACTAGCGGGAGACTACAATGAGCAGTTCTTC | CASSFRLAGDYNEQFF | . | TRBJ2-1 | TRBD2 | TRBV7-9
TGTGCCAGCAGTATCATTAGCGGGAGAACCCCAGAGACCCAGTACTTC | CASSIISGRTPETQYF | few | TRBJ2-5 | TRBD2 | TRBV27
TGTGCCAGCCGCGAACAGGGTCGGGAGACCCAGTACTTC | CASREQGRETQYF | . | TRBJ2-5 | . | TRBV11-2
TGTGCCAGCAGCCGATACCCCACAGATACGCAGTATTTT | CASSRYPTDTQYF | few | TRBJ2-3 | . | TRBV7-9
TGTGCCAGTAGTCTACAGGGGCTCGCCTACAATGAGCAGTTCTTC | CASSLQGLAYNEQFF | many | TRBJ2-1 | TRBD1 | TRBV19
TGTGCCAGTAGTCTTACGACAGGGGCCCAGCCCCAGCATTTT | CASSLTTGAQPQHF | few | TRBJ1-5 | TRBD1 | TRBV19
TGTGCCAGTAGCCGAGAAACTGGGTATGGCTACACCTTC | CASSRETGYGYTF | . | TRBJ1-2 | . | TRBV19
TGTGCCAGCAGAGAACAGGGGTTTGGCAATCAGCCCCAGCATTTT | CASREQGFGNQPQHF | . | TRBJ1-5 | TRBD1 | TRBV28
TGTGCCAGCAGCCCTGGACGGCGGGTGTCGGAAAAACTGTTTTTT | CASSPGRRVSEKLFF | . | TRBJ1-4 | . | TRBV5-8
TGTGCCAGCAGCCGCTCCGGGACTAGCGGGCTCTACGAGCAGTACTTC | CASSRSGTSGLYEQYF | many | TRBJ2-7 | TRBD2 | TRBV7-2